This TCR beta chain emerged from a study of CD8+ T cells in alopecia areata. Across the study: The investigators scored severity in treated patients by the percentage of affected scalp area.

Noted treatment: oral pan-JAK inhibitor, 5-10 mg twice daily. This clone was counted only a few times. RNA extraction was followed by reverse transcription into cDNA, which acted as the sequencing template. Clones were read by immunoSEQ multiplex PCR, and TCRdb kept only the in-frame ones, dropping some. The data show hundreds of thousands of clones, with approximately 67% seen just once and 1.2% held by the top ten. V was clipped by 1 base and J by 7 bases, with 8 bases between them. Germline lookup yields CDR1 SGHDT and CDR2 YYEEEE. The CDR3 length is 12 residues. This chain connects TRBV5-6 to TRBJ1-1; no clear D. The sequence came from a human donor with alopecia areata. This specimen was CD4+ T cells sorted from blood, taken at week 44, from a patient treated with tofacitinib. The CDR3 bases are TGTGCCAGCAGCTTGTTCTCGATTGAAGCTTTCTTT. Translation: CASSLFSIEAFF. The full variable domain, with the rest looked up from reference TRBV5-6 and TRBJ1-1, is DAGVTQSPTHLIKTRGQQVTLRCSPKSGHDTVSWYQQALGQGPQFIFQYYEEEERQRGNFPDRFSGHQFPNYSSELNVNALLLGDSALYLCASSLFSIEAFFGQGTRLTVV.